This T cell receptor (beta chain) was recorded in a study of cytomegalovirus exposure and HLA in healthy donors. The study ran its PCR with 60 Vbeta and 13 Jbeta primers. Produced via immunoSEQ multiplex PCR; TCRdb's table is partial and in-frame only. Among around 99,000 clones listed, 82% were seen once. Looked up from germline, CDR1 is SGHDT and CDR2 is YYEEEE. The CDR3 consists of 14 residues. The trim removed 4 bases at V and 8 bases at J, leaving 4 bases unmatched. Regarding this clone: As yet, its antigen is unknown.

Study findings and constraints: Later analysis revealed greater clonal expansion in HLA-associated TCR beta chains than in equally common others. A likely sequencing artifact accounted for one observed cluster of highly shared sequence variants. The productive fraction for most TCR beta V segments was about 90% or about 30% in an earlier analysis. In vitro checks showed that three CMV-associated chains really do target CMV antigens.

This sequence originates from a man in his thirties or forties in good health and CMV-seropositive. This sequence joins TRBV5-6 and TRBJ1-6, with 9 bases aligning to TRBD1. Sequenced input: PBMCs. CDR3 region: CASSLTGGHSPLHF. CDR3 in DNA: TGTGCCAGCAGCCTAACAGGGGGCCATTCACCCCTCCACTTT. The entire variable domain, with the rest obtained from reference TRBV5-6 and TRBJ1-6, is as follows: DAGVTQSPTHLIKTRGQQVTLRCSPKSGHDTVSWYQQALGQGPQFIFQYYEEEERQRGNFPDRFSGHQFPNYSSELNVNALLLGDSALYLCASSLTGGHSPLHFGNGTRLTVT.